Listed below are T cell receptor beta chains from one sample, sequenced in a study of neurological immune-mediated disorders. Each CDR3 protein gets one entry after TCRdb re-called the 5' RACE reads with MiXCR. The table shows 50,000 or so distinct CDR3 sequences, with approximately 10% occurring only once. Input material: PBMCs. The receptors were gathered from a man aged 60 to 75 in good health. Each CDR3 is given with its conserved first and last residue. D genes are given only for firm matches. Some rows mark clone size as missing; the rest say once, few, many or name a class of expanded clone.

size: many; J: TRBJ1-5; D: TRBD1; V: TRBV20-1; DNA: TGCAGTGCCACCGGGACAGGGGGCGCGGTGGGGCATCAGCCCCAGCATTTT; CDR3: CSATGTGGAVGHQPQHF
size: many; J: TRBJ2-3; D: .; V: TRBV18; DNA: TGTGCCAGCTCGCCCCCTTCGACAGATACGCAGTATTTT; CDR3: CASSPPSTDTQYF
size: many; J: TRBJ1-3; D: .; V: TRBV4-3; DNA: TGCGCCAGCAGCCACGGAAACACCATATATTTT; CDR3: CASSHGNTIYF
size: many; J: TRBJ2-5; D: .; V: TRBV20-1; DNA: TGCAGTGCTGCTGGTAGCGGCTCCCAAGAGACCCAGTACTTC; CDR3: CSAAGSGSQETQYF
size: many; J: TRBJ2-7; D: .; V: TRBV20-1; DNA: TGCAGTGCTAGACCTTCGGGAACTCGGGAGCAGTACTTC; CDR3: CSARPSGTREQYF
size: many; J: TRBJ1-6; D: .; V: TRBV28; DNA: TGTGCCAGCAGTTTAGTCTTTAATTCACCCCTCCACTTT; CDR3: CASSLVFNSPLHF
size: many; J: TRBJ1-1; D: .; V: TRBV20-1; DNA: TGCAGCGCCCCCCAGGGAAGGGCGTCAGCTGAAGCTTTCTTT; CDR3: CSAPQGRASAEAFF
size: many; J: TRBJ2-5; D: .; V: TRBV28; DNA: TGTGCCAGCAAACAAGCGGGAGAGACCCAGTACTTC; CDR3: CASKQAGETQYF
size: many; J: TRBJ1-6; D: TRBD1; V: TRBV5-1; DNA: TGCGCCAGCAGCTTCCGACAGGGTGGTTCACCCCTCCACTTT; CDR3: CASSFRQGGSPLHF
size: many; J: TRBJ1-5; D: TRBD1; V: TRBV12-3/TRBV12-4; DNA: TGTGCCAGCAGGAAAGGGGGCGAGCCCCAGCATTTT; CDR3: CASRKGGEPQHF
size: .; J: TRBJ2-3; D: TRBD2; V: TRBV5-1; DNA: TGCGCCAGCAGCTTAGCGGGGGACACAGATACGCAGTATTTT; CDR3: CASSLAGDTDTQYF
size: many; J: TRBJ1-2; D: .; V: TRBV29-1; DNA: TGCAGCGTCGAAGGCGGGGGGACCAACTATGGCTACACCTTC; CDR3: CSVEGGGTNYGYTF
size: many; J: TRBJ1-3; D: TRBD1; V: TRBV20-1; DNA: TGCAGTGCTAGGGGACAGGGTCCCTCCATATATTTT; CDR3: CSARGQGPSIYF
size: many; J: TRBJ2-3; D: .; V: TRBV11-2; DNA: TGTGCCAGCAGCTCTTATATTCTGGAAGGCGCAGATACGCAGTATTTT; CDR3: CASSSYILEGADTQYF
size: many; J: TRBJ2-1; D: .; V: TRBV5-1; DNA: TGCGCCAGCAGCTTGGATCGGGGTTACAATGAGCAGTTCTTC; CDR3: CASSLDRGYNEQFF
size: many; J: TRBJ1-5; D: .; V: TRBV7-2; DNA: TGTGCCAGCAGCCGTGGGGGGTCTTTCAATCAGCCCCAGCATTTT; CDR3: CASSRGGSFNQPQHF
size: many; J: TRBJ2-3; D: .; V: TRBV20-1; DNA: TGCAGTGCCGGACCGTGGTATTTT; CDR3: CSAGPWYF
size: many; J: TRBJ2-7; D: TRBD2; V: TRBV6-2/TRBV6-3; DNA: TGTGCCAGCAGCCGCGTAGCGGGGCCATACGAGCAGTACTTC; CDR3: CASSRVAGPYEQYF
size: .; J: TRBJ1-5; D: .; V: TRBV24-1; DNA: TGTGCCACCAGTGACAGACAAAGTCAGCCCCAACATTTT; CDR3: CATSDRQSQPQHF
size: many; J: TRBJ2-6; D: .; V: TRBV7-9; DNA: TGTGCCAGCAGCCAACGGACAGCCAACGTCCTGACTTTC; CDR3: CASSQRTANVLTF
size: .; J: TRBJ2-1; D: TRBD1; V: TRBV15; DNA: TGTGCCACCAGCAGAGCCAGGACAGGGGGCTTCGATGAGCAGTTCTTC; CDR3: CATSRARTGGFDEQFF
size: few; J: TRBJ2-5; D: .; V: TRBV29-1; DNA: TGCAGCGTTGTTCGCTGGGGCGGGGAGACCCAGTACTTC; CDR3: CSVVRWGGETQYF
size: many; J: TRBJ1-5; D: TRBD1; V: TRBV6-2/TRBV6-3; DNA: TGTGCCAGCAGCTGGGACAGGGAAAGGGCTCAGCCCCAGCATTTT; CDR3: CASSWDRERAQPQHF
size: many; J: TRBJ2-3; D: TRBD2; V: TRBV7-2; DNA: TGTGCCAGCAGCTTAGGGACTAGCGGGGGAAATACGCAGTATTTT; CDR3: CASSLGTSGGNTQYF
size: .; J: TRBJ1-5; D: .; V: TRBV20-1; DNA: TGCAGTGCTAGAGGGGAAAGTAATCAGCCCCAGCATTTT; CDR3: CSARGESNQPQHF
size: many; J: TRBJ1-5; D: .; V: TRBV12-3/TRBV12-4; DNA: TGTGCCAGCACTTCCCCGGGGACCAATCAGCCCCAGCATTTT; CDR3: CASTSPGTNQPQHF
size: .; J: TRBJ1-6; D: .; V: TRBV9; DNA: TGTGCCAGCAGGTTCCCGGGACGGAAGTTGGCCCTCCACTTT; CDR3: CASRFPGRKLALHF
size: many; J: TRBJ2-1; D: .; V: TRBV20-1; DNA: TGCAGTGCTGGAGCTAGCTCCGGGTTCGATGAGCAGTTCTTC; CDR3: CSAGASSGFDEQFF
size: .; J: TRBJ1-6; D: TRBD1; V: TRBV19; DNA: TGTGCCACGCGACAGGGGGCAATCTATAATTCACCCCTCCACTTT; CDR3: CATRQGAIYNSPLHF
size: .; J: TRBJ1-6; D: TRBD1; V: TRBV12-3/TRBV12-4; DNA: TGTGCCAGCAGTCGATCCTTCCAGGGGGATTCACCCCTCAACTTT; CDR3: CASSRSFQGDSPLNF
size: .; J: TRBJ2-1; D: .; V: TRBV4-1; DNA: TGCGCCAGCAGCTACTCTCCGGGGTCCACCTACAATGAGCAGTTCTTC; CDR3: CASSYSPGSTYNEQFF
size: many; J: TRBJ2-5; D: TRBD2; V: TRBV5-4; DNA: TGTGCCAGCAGTCAAGGACTAGCGGCCCAAGAGACCCAGTACTTC; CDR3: CASSQGLAAQETQYF
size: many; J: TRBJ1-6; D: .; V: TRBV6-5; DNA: TGTGCCAGCAGCCCTGGGGGGGGTCTCTCCTATAATTCACCCCTCCACTTT; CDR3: CASSPGGGLSYNSPLHF
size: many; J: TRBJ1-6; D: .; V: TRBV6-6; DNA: TGTGCCAGCACCGCTTCACAGGTCATAAATTCACCCCTCCACTTT; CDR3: CASTASQVINSPLHF
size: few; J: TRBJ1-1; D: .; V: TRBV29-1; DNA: TGCAGCGTTGTTCTGGGGGCTGAAGCTTTCTTT; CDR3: CSVVLGAEAFF
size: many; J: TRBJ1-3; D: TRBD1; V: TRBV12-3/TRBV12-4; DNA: TGTGCCAGCACCCTAGACAGGGCCGGAAACACCATATATTTT; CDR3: CASTLDRAGNTIYF
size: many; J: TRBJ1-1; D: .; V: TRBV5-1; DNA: TGCGCCAGCAGCTTGACCGGCGGGGTCACTGAAGCTTTCTTT; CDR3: CASSLTGGVTEAFF
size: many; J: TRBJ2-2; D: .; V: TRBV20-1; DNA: TGCAGTGCTATGGTGCTGACCGCGAACACCGGGGAGCTGTTTTTT; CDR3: CSAMVLTANTGELFF
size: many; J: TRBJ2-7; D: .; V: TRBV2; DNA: TGTGCCAGCAGTAGAGACGGACCACTTGACTACGAGCAGTACTTC; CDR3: CASSRDGPLDYEQYF
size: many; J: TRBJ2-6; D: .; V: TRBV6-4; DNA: TGTGCCAGCAGTCCGACCATAAACTCTGGGGCCAACGTCCTGACTTTC; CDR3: CASSPTINSGANVLTF
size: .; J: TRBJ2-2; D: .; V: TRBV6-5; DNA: TGTGCCAGCAGTTACGCGGGGCGCACCGGGGAGCTGTTTTTT; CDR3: CASSYAGRTGELFF
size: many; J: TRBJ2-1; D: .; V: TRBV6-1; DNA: TGTGCCAGCAGTGGATCGGGCAGGGGATTCCGACAGCCGTTCTTC; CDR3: CASSGSGRGFRQPFF
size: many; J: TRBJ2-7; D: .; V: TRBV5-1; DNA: TGCGCCAGCAGGGCACAGGGATTAAACGAGCAGTACTTC; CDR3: CASRAQGLNEQYF
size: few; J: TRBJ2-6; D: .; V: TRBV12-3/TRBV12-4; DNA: TGTGCCAGCAGGGGGACAAGCTCTGGGGCCAACGTCCTGACTTTC; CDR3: CASRGTSSGANVLTF
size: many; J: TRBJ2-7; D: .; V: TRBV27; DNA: TGTGCCAGCAGGGGCAGGGGACACGAGCAGTACTTC; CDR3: CASRGRGHEQYF
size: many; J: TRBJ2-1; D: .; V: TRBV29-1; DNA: TGCAGCGTAGCCGGGCTTATTGAGCAGTTCTTC; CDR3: CSVAGLIEQFF
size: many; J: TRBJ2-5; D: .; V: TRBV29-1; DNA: TGCAGCGTTTCCAAGGAAAGCGAGACCCAGTACTTC; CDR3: CSVSKESETQYF
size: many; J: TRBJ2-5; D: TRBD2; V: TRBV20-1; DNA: TGCAGTGCTAGAGGACTAGCGGGGGGACCGTACCAAGAGACCCAGTACTTC; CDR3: CSARGLAGGPYQETQYF